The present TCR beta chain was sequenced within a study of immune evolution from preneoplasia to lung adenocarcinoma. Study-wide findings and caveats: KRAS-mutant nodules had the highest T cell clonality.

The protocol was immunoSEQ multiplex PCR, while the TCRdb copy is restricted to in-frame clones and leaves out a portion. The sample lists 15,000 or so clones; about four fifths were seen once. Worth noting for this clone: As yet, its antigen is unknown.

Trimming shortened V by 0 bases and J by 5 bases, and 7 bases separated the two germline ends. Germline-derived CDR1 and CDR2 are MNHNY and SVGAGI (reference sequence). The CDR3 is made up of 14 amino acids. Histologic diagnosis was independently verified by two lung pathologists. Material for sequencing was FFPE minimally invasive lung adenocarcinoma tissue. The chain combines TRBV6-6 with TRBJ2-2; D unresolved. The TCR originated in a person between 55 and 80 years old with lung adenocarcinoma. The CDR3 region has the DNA TGTGCCAGCAGTTACTCCCCCGTGACCGGGGAGCTGTTTTTT. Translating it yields CASSYSPVTGELFF.